This is a list of T cell receptor beta chains from one sample in a study of PD-L1 blockade in urothelial cancer. Clones were read by immunoSEQ multiplex PCR, and TCRdb kept only the in-frame ones, dropping some. The sample lists tens of thousands of clones; 70% to 85% were seen once. The sample consisted of PBMCs, taken around atezolizumab (anti-PD-L1) treatment. Source of these receptors: a man aged 60 to 75 with urothelial cancer. CDR3s include the opening cysteine and the closing phenylalanine or tryptophan. The order of the fields is clone size, D gene, J gene, V gene, CDR3 DNA, CDR3 protein. A D gene is named only where the DNA matches it firmly. Clone size, where shown, is once, few, many, or a class for clones that have expanded.

.,.,TRBJ2-3,TRBV14,TGTGCCAGCAGCCCCACCACAGGGAGCCTCACAGATACGCAGTATTTT,CASSPTTGSLTDTQYF
once,.,TRBJ2-1,TRBV11-2,TGTGCCAGCAGCTTAGTACGGAGTGATACGAATGAGCAGTTCTTC,CASSLVRSDTNEQFF
.,.,TRBJ2-1,TRBV5-8,TGTGCCAGCAGCTTTGGAGGACAGACCTACAATGAGCAGTTCTTC,CASSFGGQTYNEQFF
.,TRBD1,TRBJ2-4,TRBV29-1,TGCAGCGTTGGTCCCAGGGGGCTGGGAAACATTCAGTACTTC,CSVGPRGLGNIQYF
once,.,TRBJ2-1,TRBV11-2,TGTGCCAGCAGCTTGATACAGACCACAGATGAGCAGTTCTTC,CASSLIQTTDEQFF
.,TRBD1,TRBJ2-3,TRBV5-6,TGTGCCAGCAGGCGCGACAGGGGGCGGATAGATACGCAGTATTTT,CASRRDRGRIDTQYF
once,TRBD1,TRBJ2-2,TRBV27,TGTGCCAGCAGTCCGACCGGGACAGCAGGCACCGGGGAGCTGTTTTTT,CASSPTGTAGTGELFF
.,TRBD1,TRBJ2-1,TRBV6-1,TGTGCCAGCAGTGAACGGGACAGGGTAAGCTCCTACAATGAGCAGTTCTTC,CASSERDRVSSYNEQFF
.,.,TRBJ2-3,TRBV28,TGTGCCAGCAGTTTATCTGATACGCAGTATTTT,CASSLSDTQYF
few,TRBD1,TRBJ1-5,TRBV19,TGTGCCAGTAGTTTCCCTACAGGGGGGGTTAGCAATCAGCCCCAGCATTTT,CASSFPTGGVSNQPQHF
.,TRBD1,TRBJ2-7,TRBV25-1,TGTGCCAGCAAGGGGGCAGGCGCGCACTACGAGCAGTACTTC,CASKGAGAHYEQYF
.,.,TRBJ2-5,TRBV18,TGTGCCAGCTCACGCCAGGACCAAGAGACCCAGTACTTC,CASSRQDQETQYF
.,TRBD2,TRBJ2-5,TRBV5-4,TGTGCCAGCAGCAAGACTAGCGGAGAGACCCAGTACTTC,CASSKTSGETQYF
.,TRBD2,TRBJ2-5,TRBV14,TGTGCCAGCAGCCCAGCGCTAGCGGGACTCCAAGAGACCCAGTACTTC,CASSPALAGLQETQYF
.,.,TRBJ2-2,TRBV5-4,TGTGCCAGCAGCGGCAATAGGGGGAACACCGGGGAGCTGTTTTTT,CASSGNRGNTGELFF
.,TRBD1,TRBJ1-2,TRBV7-3,TGTGCCAGCAGCTTAACGGGGACAGGGGGCGCGGGGGGCTACACCTTC,CASSLTGTGGAGGYTF
.,TRBD2,TRBJ2-5,TRBV5-4,TGTGCCAGCAGCTTGGCTGGGGTAGCGGGCCAAGAGACCCAGTACTTC,CASSLAGVAGQETQYF
.,.,TRBJ1-1,TRBV6-1,TGTGCCAGCAGTGAGGGAGCTGAAGCTTTCTTT,CASSEGAEAFF
.,TRBD1,TRBJ1-2,TRBV5-6,TGTGCCAGCAGCTTGGAACAGGGGCTTCTTGGCTACACCTTC,CASSLEQGLLGYTF
few,.,TRBJ2-7,TRBV28,TGTGCCAGCAGTCCCCCCCGCAGGGGAAGGCCGTCCCTCGAGCAGTACTTC,CASSPPRRGRPSLEQYF
.,.,TRBJ1-1,TRBV25-1,TGTGCCAGCAGTGAATATATTCGAGGGAACACTGAAGCTTTCTTT,CASSEYIRGNTEAFF
.,TRBD2,TRBJ2-1,TRBV5-4,TGTGCCAGCAGCTCCGGGAGGGCCTATCCCAATGAGCAGTTCTTC,CASSSGRAYPNEQFF
.,TRBD1,TRBJ1-1,TRBV7-6,TGTGCCAGCAGCCAAACAGGGGTGGAAGCTTTCTTT,CASSQTGVEAFF
few,.,TRBJ1-5,TRBV25-1,TGTGCCAGCAGTTCTAGGAATCAGCCCCAGCATTTT,CASSSRNQPQHF
.,.,TRBJ1-1,TRBV14,TGTGCCAGCAGCCAAGATGGACCCGGGGTGGGCACTGAAGCTTTCTTT,CASSQDGPGVGTEAFF
few,TRBD2,TRBJ2-7,TRBV30,TGTGCCTGGAGCTCCGGGACTAGGGGTTCCTACGAGCAGTACTTC,CAWSSGTRGSYEQYF
.,TRBD2,TRBJ2-7,TRBV11-2,TGTGCCAGCAGCTTAGTGCCCGGACTAGCCTACGAGCAGTACTTC,CASSLVPGLAYEQYF
.,.,TRBJ2-2,TRBV2,TGTGCCAGCAGTGTTGGTTTAACAGGGAACGGGGAGCTGTTTTTT,CASSVGLTGNGELFF
.,TRBD1,TRBJ2-5,TRBV5-4,TGTGCCAGCAGCAGGGACAGTCCTATCCAAGAGACCCAGTACTTC,CASSRDSPIQETQYF
.,.,TRBJ2-7,TRBV2,TGTGCCAGCGGAGACTCTAATACCTACGAGCAGTACTTC,CASGDSNTYEQYF
.,.,TRBJ1-2,TRBV19,TGTGCCAGTAGTACGAATCCGCAGGGTCTTCATGGCTACACCTTC,CASSTNPQGLHGYTF
few,.,TRBJ2-5,TRBV6-6,TGTGCCAGCAGCCACCTGTTGGGGCGAGAGACCCAGTACTTC,CASSHLLGRETQYF
.,TRBD1,TRBJ2-7,TRBV12-5,TGTGCTAGTGGTAACCTGGCAGGGGGATCCTACTACGAGCAGTACTTC,CASGNLAGGSYYEQYF
.,TRBD1,TRBJ2-7,TRBV30,TGTGCCTCCACCGGGACAGGGGACTACGAGCAGTACTTC,CASTGTGDYEQYF
.,.,TRBJ2-7,TRBV4-1,TGCGCCAGCAGCCAAGAATGGGGGGCCTACGAGCAGTACTTC,CASSQEWGAYEQYF
.,.,TRBJ2-5,TRBV5-1,TGCGCCAGCAGCCTCAGGGTTCAGGCTTTCGAGACCCAGTACTTC,CASSLRVQAFETQYF
.,TRBD1,TRBJ2-7,TRBV6-1,TGTGCCAGCAGTGATTCGGGGACAGCCTACGAGCAGTACTTC,CASSDSGTAYEQYF
.,.,TRBJ2-3,TRBV6-5,TGTGCCAGCAGACGGACAGATACTACAGATACGCAGTATTTT,CASRRTDTTDTQYF
.,.,TRBJ1-4,TRBV7-2,TGTGCCAGCAACTTGGCGCCCAGGGAAAAATTGTTTTTT,CASNLAPREKLFF
few,TRBD1,TRBJ2-7,TRBV13,TGTGCCAGCAGCCACCGACAGGGCAGTGCCTACGAGCAGTACTTC,CASSHRQGSAYEQYF
.,TRBD2,TRBJ2-7,TRBV30,TGTGCCTGGAGTGTAGCGGGGGCCTGGGAACGGTACGAGCAGTACTTC,CAWSVAGAWERYEQYF